A selection of T cell receptor beta chains follows, all from one sample in a study of shared clonotypes between healthy human individuals. Sequenced by immunoSEQ multiplex PCR; TCRdb stores in-frame clones only, minus some. Here the sample spans hundreds of thousands of clones, about 95% being singletons. The sequencing sample was made of naive CD8+ T cells sorted from blood. The receptors shown here come from a woman aged 25-40 years in good health. Each CDR3 is given with its conserved first and last residue. A D gene is named only where the DNA matches it firmly. Size is stated for part of the rows, as once, few or many counts, or as a class when the clone is expanded.

v_call: TRBV15; j_call: TRBJ1-1; d_call: .; clone_size: .; cdr3_aa: CATSREGSGFATEAFF; cdr3_nt: TGTGCCACCAGCAGAGAGGGATCGGGGTTCGCCACTGAAGCTTTCTTT
v_call: TRBV7-6; j_call: TRBJ1-2; d_call: .; clone_size: .; cdr3_aa: CASSSGGGYREHGYTF; cdr3_nt: TGTGCCAGCAGCTCGGGTGGGGGGTACAGGGAGCATGGCTACACCTTC
v_call: TRBV28; j_call: TRBJ1-1; d_call: .; clone_size: .; cdr3_aa: CASSSNREGVNTEAFF; cdr3_nt: TGTGCCAGCAGTTCAAACAGGGAGGGGGTGAACACTGAAGCTTTCTTT
v_call: TRBV11-2; j_call: TRBJ1-4; d_call: .; clone_size: .; cdr3_aa: CASSLIAGRGEKLFF; cdr3_nt: TGTGCCAGCAGCCTCATTGCGGGGAGGGGTGAAAAACTGTTTTTT
v_call: TRBV11-2; j_call: TRBJ1-2; d_call: .; clone_size: .; cdr3_aa: CASSTRGSWDYGYTF; cdr3_nt: TGTGCCAGCAGCACCAGGGGTTCGTGGGACTATGGCTACACCTTC
v_call: TRBV2; j_call: TRBJ2-2; d_call: .; clone_size: .; cdr3_aa: CASSEMVPGELFF; cdr3_nt: TGTGCCAGCAGTGAAATGGTTCCCGGGGAGCTGTTTTTT
v_call: TRBV19; j_call: TRBJ1-1; d_call: TRBD1; clone_size: once; cdr3_aa: CASSIAPGQVF; cdr3_nt: TGTGCCAGTAGTATAGCCCCGGGACAGGTCTTT
v_call: TRBV27; j_call: TRBJ2-1; d_call: .; clone_size: .; cdr3_aa: CASSLIGDEQFF; cdr3_nt: TGTGCCAGCAGTCTTATAGGGGATGAGCAGTTCTTC
v_call: TRBV9; j_call: TRBJ2-7; d_call: .; clone_size: .; cdr3_aa: CASSVAGVPPYEQYF; cdr3_nt: TGTGCCAGCAGCGTAGCAGGTGTGCCACCCTACGAGCAGTACTTC
v_call: TRBV2; j_call: TRBJ2-7; d_call: .; clone_size: .; cdr3_aa: CASTEGGWQVDEQYF; cdr3_nt: TGTGCCAGCACAGAAGGGGGGTGGCAGGTCGACGAGCAGTACTTC
v_call: TRBV5-6; j_call: TRBJ2-7; d_call: TRBD2; clone_size: .; cdr3_aa: CASSLNPSGRSYEQYF; cdr3_nt: TGTGCCAGCAGCTTAAACCCTAGCGGGAGGTCCTACGAGCAGTACTTC
v_call: TRBV2; j_call: TRBJ2-5; d_call: TRBD1; clone_size: once; cdr3_aa: CASRGGDRDQETQYF; cdr3_nt: TGTGCCAGCAGGGGGGGGGACAGGGACCAAGAGACCCAGTACTTC
v_call: TRBV19; j_call: TRBJ1-5; d_call: TRBD1; clone_size: .; cdr3_aa: CASSFDRDRVNQPQHF; cdr3_nt: TGTGCCAGTAGTTTCGACCGGGACAGGGTGAATCAGCCCCAGCATTTT
v_call: TRBV6-6; j_call: TRBJ1-6; d_call: TRBD1; clone_size: .; cdr3_aa: CASTGTVYNSPLHF; cdr3_nt: TGTGCCAGCACCGGGACAGTCTATAATTCACCCCTCCACTTT
v_call: TRBV28; j_call: TRBJ2-2; d_call: .; clone_size: .; cdr3_aa: CASSFDSRAGELFF; cdr3_nt: TGTGCCAGCAGTTTTGACAGCCGGGCCGGGGAGCTGTTTTTT
v_call: TRBV27; j_call: TRBJ1-4; d_call: .; clone_size: .; cdr3_aa: CASSPGLLGEKLFF; cdr3_nt: TGTGCCAGCAGTCCGGGGCTCTTAGGGGAAAAACTGTTTTTT
v_call: TRBV30; j_call: TRBJ2-2; d_call: TRBD2; clone_size: .; cdr3_aa: CAWSGAGGTGELFF; cdr3_nt: TGTGCCTGGAGTGGAGCGGGAGGAACCGGGGAGCTGTTTTTT
v_call: TRBV7-3; j_call: TRBJ2-2; d_call: .; clone_size: .; cdr3_aa: CASSLTGYGTGELFF; cdr3_nt: TGTGCCAGCAGCTTAACCGGTTATGGCACCGGGGAGCTGTTTTTT
v_call: TRBV13; j_call: TRBJ1-2; d_call: TRBD1; clone_size: .; cdr3_aa: CASSDGTGELDYGYTF; cdr3_nt: TGTGCCAGCAGCGACGGGACAGGGGAATTGGACTATGGCTACACCTTC
v_call: TRBV28; j_call: TRBJ2-7; d_call: .; clone_size: .; cdr3_aa: CASSPLYEQYF; cdr3_nt: TGTGCCAGCAGCCCCTTATACGAGCAGTACTTC
v_call: TRBV19; j_call: TRBJ2-5; d_call: .; clone_size: .; cdr3_aa: CASSPPPAQETQYF; cdr3_nt: TGTGCCAGTAGCCCCCCCCCAGCCCAAGAGACCCAGTACTTC
v_call: TRBV28; j_call: TRBJ1-1; d_call: .; clone_size: .; cdr3_aa: CASSPGFGFGSQAFF; cdr3_nt: TGTGCCAGCAGTCCCGGATTTGGCTTCGGCTCCCAAGCTTTCTTT
v_call: TRBV7-8; j_call: TRBJ2-7; d_call: .; clone_size: once; cdr3_aa: CASSLAGGNEYEQYF; cdr3_nt: TGTGCCAGCAGCTTAGCGGGCGGCAACGAGTACGAGCAGTACTTC
v_call: TRBV6-5; j_call: TRBJ1-2; d_call: .; clone_size: .; cdr3_aa: CASGSNYGYTF; cdr3_nt: TGTGCCAGCGGGTCTAACTATGGCTACACCTTC
v_call: TRBV19; j_call: TRBJ1-2; d_call: TRBD1; clone_size: few; cdr3_aa: CASRPGGDSRYTF; cdr3_nt: TGTGCCAGTAGGCCAGGGGGCGACTCGCGCTACACCTTC
v_call: TRBV10-3; j_call: TRBJ2-3; d_call: TRBD2; clone_size: .; cdr3_aa: CAISESLAGVVDTQYF; cdr3_nt: TGTGCCATCAGTGAGTCACTAGCGGGAGTGGTAGATACGCAGTATTTT
v_call: TRBV28; j_call: TRBJ1-1; d_call: TRBD1; clone_size: .; cdr3_aa: CASSYTGGRTEAFF; cdr3_nt: TGTGCCAGCAGCTACACAGGGGGTCGCACTGAAGCTTTCTTT
v_call: TRBV27; j_call: TRBJ2-1; d_call: TRBD1; clone_size: .; cdr3_aa: CASSLGTGVRNEQFF; cdr3_nt: TGTGCCAGCAGTTTAGGGACAGGGGTACGGAATGAGCAGTTCTTC
v_call: TRBV6-6; j_call: TRBJ1-6; d_call: .; clone_size: .; cdr3_aa: CASSYSTPGSPLHF; cdr3_nt: TGTGCCAGCAGTTACTCGACTCCTGGCTCACCCCTCCACTTT
v_call: TRBV2; j_call: TRBJ1-2; d_call: .; clone_size: once; cdr3_aa: CASRWGIGYTF; cdr3_nt: TGTGCCAGCAGATGGGGAATTGGCTACACCTTC
v_call: TRBV5-4; j_call: TRBJ1-3; d_call: .; clone_size: .; cdr3_aa: CASSLGGRTGNTIYF; cdr3_nt: TGTGCCAGCAGCTTGGGGGGGAGGACTGGAAACACCATATATTTT
v_call: TRBV5-6; j_call: TRBJ1-1; d_call: .; clone_size: once; cdr3_aa: CASSLTISVNTEAFF; cdr3_nt: TGTGCCAGCAGCCTCACCATTTCCGTGAACACTGAAGCTTTCTTT
v_call: TRBV28; j_call: TRBJ2-3; d_call: TRBD2; clone_size: .; cdr3_aa: CASRTSGSWDTQYF; cdr3_nt: TGTGCCTCGAGGACTAGCGGGAGTTGGGATACGCAGTATTTT
v_call: TRBV5-8; j_call: TRBJ2-3; d_call: .; clone_size: once; cdr3_aa: CASSLAGDTQYF; cdr3_nt: TGTGCCAGCAGCCTCGCCGGCGATACGCAGTATTTT
v_call: TRBV27; j_call: TRBJ2-2; d_call: .; clone_size: .; cdr3_aa: CASREDPTGPGELFF; cdr3_nt: TGTGCCAGCAGGGAAGACCCCACAGGGCCCGGGGAGCTGTTTTTT
v_call: TRBV28; j_call: TRBJ2-2; d_call: TRBD2; clone_size: .; cdr3_aa: CASRRTSGTAGELFF; cdr3_nt: TGTGCCAGCAGAAGGACTAGCGGGACCGCCGGGGAGCTGTTTTTT
v_call: TRBV4-1; j_call: TRBJ2-7; d_call: TRBD2; clone_size: .; cdr3_aa: CASSLGLAGVAGDEQYF; cdr3_nt: TGCGCCAGCAGCCTTGGACTAGCGGGAGTAGCAGGGGACGAGCAGTACTTC
v_call: TRBV27; j_call: TRBJ2-7; d_call: TRBD2; clone_size: once; cdr3_aa: CASSPRTSGSRYEQYF; cdr3_nt: TGTGCCAGCAGTCCCCGGACTAGCGGGAGTAGGTACGAGCAGTACTTC
v_call: TRBV2; j_call: TRBJ1-5; d_call: .; clone_size: .; cdr3_aa: CASSEVGPGPLNQPQHF; cdr3_nt: TGTGCCAGCAGTGAAGTGGGCCCTGGCCCCCTCAATCAGCCCCAGCATTTT
v_call: TRBV28; j_call: TRBJ2-2; d_call: .; clone_size: once; cdr3_aa: CASSLVPLGLSGELFF; cdr3_nt: TGTGCCAGCAGTTTGGTCCCTTTGGGATTGTCCGGGGAGCTGTTTTTT
v_call: TRBV5-1; j_call: TRBJ2-7; d_call: .; clone_size: .; cdr3_aa: CASSLGTEHYEQYF; cdr3_nt: TGCGCCAGCAGCTTGGGGACTGAACACTACGAGCAGTACTTC
v_call: TRBV28; j_call: TRBJ2-7; d_call: TRBD2; clone_size: once; cdr3_aa: CASTIGASGEQYF; cdr3_nt: TGTGCCAGCACTATAGGGGCTAGCGGGGAGCAGTACTTC
v_call: TRBV25-1; j_call: TRBJ2-3; d_call: .; clone_size: .; cdr3_aa: CASSDLGYTQYF; cdr3_nt: TGTGCCAGCAGTGATTTGGGGTATACGCAGTATTTT
v_call: TRBV11-2; j_call: TRBJ2-7; d_call: .; clone_size: .; cdr3_aa: CASSLGGRNEQYF; cdr3_nt: TGTGCCAGCAGCTTAGGAGGGAGGAACGAGCAGTACTTC
v_call: TRBV7-2; j_call: TRBJ2-2; d_call: TRBD2; clone_size: .; cdr3_aa: CASSSPSGRAADTGELFF; cdr3_nt: TGTGCCAGCAGCTCCCCTAGCGGGAGGGCCGCGGACACCGGGGAGCTGTTTTTT
v_call: TRBV6-5; j_call: TRBJ1-1; d_call: .; clone_size: .; cdr3_aa: CASSYGGGTEAFF; cdr3_nt: TGTGCCAGCAGTTACGGGGGAGGCACTGAAGCTTTCTTT
v_call: TRBV10-1; j_call: TRBJ1-1; d_call: .; clone_size: .; cdr3_aa: CASSESENTEAFF; cdr3_nt: TGCGCCAGCAGTGAATCAGAGAACACTGAAGCTTTCTTT
v_call: TRBV13; j_call: TRBJ2-2; d_call: TRBD2; clone_size: .; cdr3_aa: CASHYRAGGTGELFF; cdr3_nt: TGTGCCAGCCACTACCGAGCGGGAGGGACCGGGGAGCTGTTTTTT
v_call: TRBV2; j_call: TRBJ1-4; d_call: .; clone_size: .; cdr3_aa: CASSERGGHAEKLFF; cdr3_nt: TGTGCCAGCAGTGAGAGGGGGGGGCACGCGGAAAAACTGTTTTTT
v_call: TRBV27; j_call: TRBJ2-1; d_call: .; clone_size: .; cdr3_aa: CASSLAVEGGNEQFF; cdr3_nt: TGTGCCAGCAGTTTAGCTGTCGAAGGAGGCAATGAGCAGTTCTTC
v_call: TRBV13; j_call: TRBJ2-7; d_call: TRBD1; clone_size: .; cdr3_aa: CASSIGQGASYLYEQYF; cdr3_nt: TGTGCCAGCAGCATCGGACAGGGGGCATCCTATTTGTACGAGCAGTACTTC
v_call: TRBV4-3; j_call: TRBJ2-7; d_call: .; clone_size: once; cdr3_aa: CASSQATGQTYEQYF; cdr3_nt: TGCGCCAGCAGCCAAGCCACAGGACAGACTTACGAGCAGTACTTC
v_call: TRBV29-1; j_call: TRBJ2-1; d_call: TRBD2; clone_size: .; cdr3_aa: CSTGTSRVRSYNEQFF; cdr3_nt: TGCAGCACTGGGACTAGCCGGGTTAGGTCCTACAATGAGCAGTTCTTC
v_call: TRBV5-1; j_call: TRBJ2-7; d_call: TRBD1; clone_size: .; cdr3_aa: CASSLGDRGLSTLEQYF; cdr3_nt: TGCGCCAGCAGCTTGGGGGACAGGGGCCTCTCTACGCTGGAGCAGTACTTC
v_call: TRBV29-1; j_call: TRBJ2-1; d_call: TRBD2; clone_size: .; cdr3_aa: CSVEGLAGAYNEQFF; cdr3_nt: TGCAGCGTTGAAGGACTAGCGGGAGCCTACAATGAGCAGTTCTTC